The sequence of this T cell receptor (beta chain) was determined in a study of T cells in Graves' hyperthyroidism and ophthalmopathy. For the study at large: Upon initial diagnosis and before any treatment, peripheral blood was collected.

RNA transcripts provided the source from which TCR beta CDR3 regions were amplified. RT-PCR in the first round (using the HTBI primer set) targeted the TCR CDR3. TCRdb fed the multiplex PCR reads into MiXCR, producing one record per CDR3 protein. The sample has about 260,000 distinct CDR3 sequences; approximately 26% are singletons. This clonotype was seen many times. Not enrolled were patients with uncontrolled infection, other autoimmune disease, pregnancy or lactation. PBMCs were sourced from 9 to 10 ml fresh peripheral blood. The CDR3 extends over 16 amino acids. Losses at the gene ends were 6 bases for V and 4 bases for J; bases not matched to a gene: 13. Germline V CDR1 and CDR2: MGHRA, YSYEKL.

The receptor was isolated from a man aged 35-49 years with Graves' hyperthyroidism that later progressed to Graves' ophthalmopathy. The chain recombines TRBV4-1 with TRBJ2-7; TRBD2 matches at 9 bases. Material: blood. CDR3 region: CASSRSPGLATYEQYF. The CDR3 nucleotides read TGCGCCAGCAGTCGAAGTCCGGGACTAGCTACTTACGAGCAGTACTTC.